This TCR beta chain was sequenced for a study of blood T cell repertoires in COVID-19. Study in general: Samples taken during acute and convalescent COVID-19 were collected in the United States, Italy and Spain.

How the authors handled the data: Reference gene primer amplification yielded estimated nucleated cell counts. Assay used: immunoSEQ multiplex PCR; TCRdb lists only in-frame clones, some missing. V and J calls plus clone size are reproduced from that table; the DNA served to infer D and trimming. The table has around 200,000 clones, 85% to 90% seen once; the top ten hold approximately 6.2%. CDR3 length: 14 residues. Germline lookup yields CDR1 MNHEY and CDR2 SVGAGI. Trimming shortened V by 0 bases and J by 3 bases, and 9 bases separated the two germline ends. Sequencing used peripheral blood. This receptor was taken from a man between 60 and 70 years old who had recovered from COVID-19. V is TRBV6-5 and J is TRBJ2-7, with D perhaps matching TRBD1 (5 bases). CDR3 sequence (DNA): TGTGCCAGCAGTTACTCGGCAGGGCTCTACGAGCAGTACTTC. Amino acids: CASSYSAGLYEQYF.